The T cell receptor (beta chain) under discussion was sequenced for a study of blood T cell repertoires in COVID-19. Looking at the study overall: Material from acute and convalescent COVID-19 was sourced from the United States, Italy and Spain.

Clones were read by immunoSEQ multiplex PCR, and TCRdb kept only the in-frame ones, dropping some. The repertoire holds roughly 73,000 clones, with 70% to 85% as singletons. There are 17 residues in the CDR3. The germline CDR1 and CDR2 sequences are LNHNV and YYDKDF (reference sequence). The V gene end was trimmed by 3 bases and the J gene end by 5 bases; junction bases not matched to a gene: 10. This clone was found a few times. Material for sequencing was peripheral blood. This clonotype was obtained from a woman aged 55-70 years with acute or convalescent COVID-19. The chain is built from TRBV15 and TRBJ1-4; TRBD1 agrees at 9 bases. CDR3 loop: CATSSNPAGTGNEKLFF. CDR3 DNA sequence: TGTGCCACCAGCAGCAACCCCGCGGGGACAGGGAATGAAAAACTGTTTTTT.